Sequencing of this TCR beta chain was carried out in a study of blood T cell repertoires in COVID-19. Background on the study: COVID-19 samples from acute and convalescent phases originated in the United States, Italy and Spain. T cells, B-cell-depleted T cells, or PBMCs supplied cDNA or gDNA.

Germline V gives CDR1 MNHNS, CDR2 SASEGT. V was clipped by 2 bases and J by 6 bases, with 8 bases between them. The CDR3 length is 13 residues. How the authors handled the data: Amplified reference gene primers provided the basis for estimating nucleated cell counts. Some clones are missing from TCRdb's copy, which holds only in-frame ones; the method was immunoSEQ multiplex PCR. D and trimming were read from the DNA, whereas the V and J calls and clone size are those reported in that table. The repertoire holds 150,000 to 200,000 clones, with around 90% as singletons. Note on this clone: Other DNA sequences in the same sample also yield this CDR3.

This sequence originates from a middle-aged man with acute or convalescent COVID-19. Sequences were obtained from peripheral blood. V and J are TRBV6-1 and TRBJ2-4; weak D call: TRBD2 (6 bases). CDR3 protein: CASSEIGGNIQYF. The CDR3 DNA reads as TGTGCCAGCAGTGAAATCGGGGGAAACATTCAGTACTTC.